This is a list of T cell receptor beta chains from one sample in a study of CD8 T cells in Susac syndrome. Each CDR3 protein gets one entry after TCRdb re-called the immunoSEQ multiplex PCR reads with MiXCR. The sample lists roughly 400,000 distinct CDR3 sequences, more than 70% occurring once. Sequencing was done on a sample of CD8+ T cells from PBMCs. All receptors derive from a human donor with multiple sclerosis. The CDR3 runs from the conserved cysteine through the conserved F or W. A D gene is named only where the DNA matches it firmly. A clone size is listed for some rows: how often the clone was seen (once, few, many), or a class if it is expanded.

TRBJ2-7 TRBD2 TRBV6-1 - TGTGCCAGCAGTGAAGCGCGACTAGCGGGGGAAATCTCCTACGAGCAGTACTTC CASSEARLAGEISYEQYF
TRBJ2-7 - TRBV30 - TGTGCCTGGAGTGTACCCGTTCGGACGGGCTACGAGCAGTACTTC CAWSVPVRTGYEQYF
TRBJ1-5 - TRBV6-2/TRBV6-3 - TGTGCCAGCAGTTACAGGGCGGATAGCAATCAGCCCCAGCATTTT CASSYRADSNQPQHF
TRBJ2-1 TRBD2 TRBV7-6 - TGTGCCAGCAGAAACAGACTAGCGGGAGGGTACAATGAGCAGTTCTTC CASRNRLAGGYNEQFF
TRBJ2-7 - TRBV20-1 - TGCAGTGCTAGAGGGATTTTTACAGGAGACTACGAGCAGTACTTC CSARGIFTGDYEQYF
TRBJ1-1 - TRBV7-2 - TGTGCCAGCAGCTTTCCGCGAGACGGAGGGAGGTTGGACACTGAAGCTTTCTTT CASSFPRDGGRLDTEAFF
TRBJ2-1 - TRBV5-1 - TGCGCCAGCGGGCGGGACACCCATTCAAGCTCCTACAATGAGCAGTTCTTC CASGRDTHSSSYNEQFF
TRBJ2-5 TRBD2 TRBV30 - TGTGCCTGGAGTGTAGGAGAAGCGGGAGGGGAGACCCAGTACTTC CAWSVGEAGGETQYF
TRBJ2-1 TRBD2 TRBV7-6 - TGTGCCAGCAGCCCAGCGGGGGGGCAGAATGAGCAGTTCTTC CASSPAGGQNEQFF
TRBJ2-7 TRBD1 TRBV20-1 - TGCAGTGCTAGATCACAGGGGGCTGGATGGGAGCAGTACTTC CSARSQGAGWEQYF
TRBJ2-7 - TRBV21-1 - TGTGCCAGCACTTTCCAGACAGGGAGCTACGAGCAGTACTTC CASTFQTGSYEQYF
TRBJ2-7 - TRBV30 - TGTGCCTGGAGTCGGAGAGATGAGTACTACGAGCAGTACTTC CAWSRRDEYYEQYF
TRBJ2-1 TRBD2 TRBV5-1 - TGCGCCAGCAGCTTGGACCCGGGACTAGCGGGAGGAAGTTCCTACAATGAGCAGTTCTTC CASSLDPGLAGGSSYNEQFF
TRBJ2-5 - TRBV25-1 - TGTGCCAGCACACCTACAGGGGACTTAGAGACCCAGTACTTC CASTPTGDLETQYF
TRBJ2-1 TRBD2 TRBV4-1 - TGCGCCAGCAGCCAGGTAGCGGGCAGCTCCTACAATGAGCAGTTCTTC CASSQVAGSSYNEQFF
TRBJ2-1 - TRBV5-1 - TGCGCCAGCAGCTTGGCCTCGGGGATCTACAATGAGCAGTTCTTC CASSLASGIYNEQFF
TRBJ1-5 - TRBV6-1 - TGTGCCAGCAGCCTAGATGCAAGGGGCTCTGATCAGCCCCAGCATTTT CASSLDARGSDQPQHF
TRBJ2-1 TRBD2 TRBV7-9 once TGTGCCAGCAGCCCCCCGTGGGAGGGCCAAAATGAGCAGTTCTTC CASSPPWEGQNEQFF
TRBJ2-7 - TRBV9 - TGTGCCAGCAGCCTCTATGTGGGGGCCTACGAGCAGTACTTC CASSLYVGAYEQYF
TRBJ2-7 - TRBV29-1 - TGCAGCGTTGTATTGGGCCTCTCCTACGAGCAGTACTTC CSVVLGLSYEQYF
TRBJ1-4 - TRBV4-1 - TGCGCCAGCAGCCCAATTAATGAAAAACTGTTTTTT CASSPINEKLFF
TRBJ1-2 - TRBV27 once TGTGCCAGCAGTTTATCGGCGGGCAGCCCCAACTATGGCTACACCTTC CASSLSAGSPNYGYTF
TRBJ2-3 - TRBV27 - TGTGCCAGCAGCCAGGGACTTCCAGATACGCAGTATTTT CASSQGLPDTQYF
TRBJ2-2 TRBD2 TRBV27 - TGTGCCAGCAGTCTAGCGGGAGTAACGACCGGGGAGCTGTTTTTT CASSLAGVTTGELFF
TRBJ2-1 TRBD2 TRBV24-1 - TGTGCCACCAGTGACCCGGGACTAGCGGGAGGGCCAAATGAGCAGTTCTTC CATSDPGLAGGPNEQFF
TRBJ1-2 - TRBV2 - TGTGCCAGCAGTGACGGCCCCTCTAACTATGGCTACACCTTC CASSDGPSNYGYTF
TRBJ2-7 - TRBV9 - TGTGCCAGCAGCGTAGGGCCAGCCGTAAACCACTACGAGCAGTACTTC CASSVGPAVNHYEQYF
TRBJ2-6 TRBD1 TRBV29-1 once TGCAGCGTTGCGACAGGGGCGCCCTCTCTATCTGGGGCCAACGTCCTGACTTTC CSVATGAPSLSGANVLTF
TRBJ1-2 TRBD1 TRBV27 - TGTGCCAGCAGATTATCGACAGGGCCCCTTAACTATGGCTACACCTTC CASRLSTGPLNYGYTF
TRBJ1-5 - TRBV12-3/TRBV12-4 - TGTGCCAGCAGTTTCCAACAGTTCAATCAGCCCCAGCATTTT CASSFQQFNQPQHF
TRBJ1-3 - TRBV9 - TGTGCCAGCAGCGCAACAGGCCGAGGCGAGGTTAACACCATATATTTT CASSATGRGEVNTIYF
TRBJ1-2 - TRBV12-3/TRBV12-4 once TGTGCCAGCAGTTGGGGCCAGGACGACGGCTATGGCTACACCTTC CASSWGQDDGYGYTF
TRBJ2-3 TRBD2 TRBV6-2/TRBV6-3 once TGTGCCAGCAGTTACTCGACTAGCGGGAGAACAGATACGCAGTATTTT CASSYSTSGRTDTQYF
TRBJ2-2 - TRBV6-1 - TGTGCCAGCAGTCTTGGGACCGGGGGTTCGTTCACCGGGGAGCTGTTTTTT CASSLGTGGSFTGELFF
TRBJ2-1 - TRBV5-5 - TGTGCCAGCAGGTCTCCCCCCGGGAATGAGCAGTTCTTC CASRSPPGNEQFF
TRBJ2-3 TRBD2 TRBV27 - TGTGCCAGCAGTCCGGGACTAGCGGTCCCTAGCACAGATACGCAGTATTTT CASSPGLAVPSTDTQYF
TRBJ1-5 TRBD1 TRBV4-1 once TGCGCCAGCAGCTCCCGGACAGGGGGCGATCAGCCCCAGCATTTT CASSSRTGGDQPQHF
TRBJ1-1 TRBD1 TRBV7-8 few TGTGCCAGCAGCTTAGGGGACAGGTCGGCTAGGACTGAAGCTTTCTTT CASSLGDRSARTEAFF
TRBJ1-2 - TRBV10-3 - TGTGCCATCAGTGACAGTTCTCATGGCTACACCTTC CAISDSSHGYTF
TRBJ1-1 - TRBV19 - TGTGCCAGTAGTATGGCGGGTTCGAACACTGAAGCTTTCTTT CASSMAGSNTEAFF
TRBJ1-1 - TRBV28 - TGTGCCAGCAGTTTAAGCCAGGCGAGCACTGAAGCTTTCTTT CASSLSQASTEAFF
TRBJ2-1 - TRBV20-1 - TGCAGTGCTAGCAATGAGCAGTTCTTC CSASNEQFF
TRBJ2-2 - TRBV25-1 - TGTGCCACCTCCCTGGCGGCTGGGGAGCTGTTTTTT CATSLAAGELFF
TRBJ2-2 TRBD2 TRBV6-2/TRBV6-3 once TGTGCCAGCATAGAGCGGGAGGGCCTCGTTGGACTTACCGGGGAGCTGTTTTTT CASIEREGLVGLTGELFF
TRBJ2-7 TRBD2 TRBV3-1 - TGTGCCAGCAGTCAACTAGCGGGGAAAGCCTACGAGCAGTACTTC CASSQLAGKAYEQYF
TRBJ1-2 - TRBV7-9 - TGTGCCAGCAGCTTAGAGGAAGCGGAGCCATGGTACACCTTC CASSLEEAEPWYTF
TRBJ1-1 - TRBV3-1 - TGTGCCAGCAGCCAAGATTCGGGAACCGCTGAAGCTTTCTTT CASSQDSGTAEAFF
TRBJ2-1 - TRBV11-2 once TGTGCCAGCGGAACCGGGCCGTCACCCAATGAGCAGTTCTTC CASGTGPSPNEQFF
TRBJ1-1 - TRBV4-1 - TGCGCCAGCAGCCCGGGACTTCTAATTGAAGCTTTCTTT CASSPGLLIEAFF
TRBJ1-5 - TRBV19 - TGTGCCAGTAGTATTGGGGTCTTGCGAAGAGCAAATCAGCCCCAGCATTTT CASSIGVLRRANQPQHF
TRBJ2-7 - TRBV5-6 - TGTGCCAGCAGCTTGGGGCGGGATCGGTACTTC CASSLGRDRYF
TRBJ2-1 - TRBV12-3/TRBV12-4 - TGTGCCAGCAGCTCCGCTGGCAATGAGCAGTTCTTC CASSSAGNEQFF
TRBJ1-2 TRBD1 TRBV19 - TGTGCCAGTAACATCGGGACAGCCTATGGCTACACCTTC CASNIGTAYGYTF
TRBJ1-1 - TRBV7-9 - TGTGCCAGCAGCGAACCCCCAACGGTGAACACTGAAGCTTTCTTT CASSEPPTVNTEAFF
TRBJ1-2 - TRBV30 - TGTGCCTGGACCAGCAGGGAAAACTATGGCTACACCTTC CAWTSRENYGYTF
TRBJ2-6 - TRBV3-1 - TGTGCCAGCAGCCAAGAAGGGGCTGGGGCCAACGTCCTGACTTTC CASSQEGAGANVLTF
TRBJ1-2 TRBD1 TRBV27 - TGTGCCAGCAGTCCCGGGACAGGGACCTTCTATGGCTACACCTTC CASSPGTGTFYGYTF
TRBJ1-1 - TRBV6-1 many TGTGCCAGCAGGGGTGAGGGGAACACTGAAGCTTTCTTT CASRGEGNTEAFF
TRBJ2-7 - TRBV18 - TGTGCCAGCTCACTAAACCCGGGACACTCCTACGAGCAGTACTTC CASSLNPGHSYEQYF